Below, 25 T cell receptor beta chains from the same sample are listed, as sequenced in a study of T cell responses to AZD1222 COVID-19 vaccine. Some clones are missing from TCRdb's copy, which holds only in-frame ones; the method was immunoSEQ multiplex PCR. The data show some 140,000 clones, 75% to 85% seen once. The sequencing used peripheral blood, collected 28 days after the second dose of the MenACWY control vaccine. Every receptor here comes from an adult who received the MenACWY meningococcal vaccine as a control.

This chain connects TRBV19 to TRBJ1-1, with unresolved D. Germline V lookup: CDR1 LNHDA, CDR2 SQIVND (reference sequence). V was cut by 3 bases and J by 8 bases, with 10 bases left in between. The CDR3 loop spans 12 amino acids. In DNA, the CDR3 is TGTGCCAGTAGTATTTTGGCTTCGGAAGCTTTCTTT. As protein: CASSILASEAFF.

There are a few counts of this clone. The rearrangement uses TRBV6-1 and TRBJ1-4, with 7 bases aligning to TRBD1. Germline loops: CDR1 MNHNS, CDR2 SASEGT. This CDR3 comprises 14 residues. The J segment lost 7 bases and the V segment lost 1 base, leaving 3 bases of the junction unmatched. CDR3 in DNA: TGTGCCAGCAGTGAAGACAGGGGACGTGAAAAACTGTTTTTT. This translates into CASSEDRGREKLFF.

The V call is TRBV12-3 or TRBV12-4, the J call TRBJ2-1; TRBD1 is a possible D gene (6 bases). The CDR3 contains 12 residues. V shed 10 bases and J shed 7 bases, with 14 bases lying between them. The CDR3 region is CAILTQGNEQFF. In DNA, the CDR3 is TGTGCCATCTTAACCCAGGGGAATGAGCAGTTCTTC.

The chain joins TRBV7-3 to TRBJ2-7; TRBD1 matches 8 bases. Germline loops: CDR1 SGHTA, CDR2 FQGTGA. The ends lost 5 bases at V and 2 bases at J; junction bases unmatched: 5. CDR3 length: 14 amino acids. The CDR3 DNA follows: TGTGCCAGCAGCCGTGGACAGGGCACCTACGAGCAGTACTTC. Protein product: CASSRGQGTYEQYF.

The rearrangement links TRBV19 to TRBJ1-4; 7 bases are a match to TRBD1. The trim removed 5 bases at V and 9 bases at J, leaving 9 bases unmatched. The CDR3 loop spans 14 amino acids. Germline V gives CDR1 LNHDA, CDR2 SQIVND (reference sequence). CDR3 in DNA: TGTGCCAGTAGTCCGACCACAGGGGACCAAAAACTGTTTTTT. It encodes CASSPTTGDQKLFF.

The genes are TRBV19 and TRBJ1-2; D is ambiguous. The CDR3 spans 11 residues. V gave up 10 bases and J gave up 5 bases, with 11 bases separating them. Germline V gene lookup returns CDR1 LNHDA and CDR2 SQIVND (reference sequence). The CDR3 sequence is CATGTPYGYTF. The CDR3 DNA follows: TGTGCCACTGGAACCCCTTATGGCTACACCTTC.

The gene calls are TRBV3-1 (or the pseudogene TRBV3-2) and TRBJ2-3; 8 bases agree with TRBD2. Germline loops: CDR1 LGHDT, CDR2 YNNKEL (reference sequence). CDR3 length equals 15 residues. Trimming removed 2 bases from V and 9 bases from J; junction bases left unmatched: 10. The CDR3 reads CASSQTSGTSQTQYF. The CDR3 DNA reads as TGTGCCAGCAGCCAAACTTCAGGGACTAGTCAGACGCAGTATTTT.

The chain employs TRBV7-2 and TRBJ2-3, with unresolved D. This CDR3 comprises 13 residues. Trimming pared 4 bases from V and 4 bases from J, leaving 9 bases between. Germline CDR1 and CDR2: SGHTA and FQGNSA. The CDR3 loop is CASSSRPSDTQYF. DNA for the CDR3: TGTGCCAGCAGCTCACGCCCCTCAGATACGCAGTATTTT.

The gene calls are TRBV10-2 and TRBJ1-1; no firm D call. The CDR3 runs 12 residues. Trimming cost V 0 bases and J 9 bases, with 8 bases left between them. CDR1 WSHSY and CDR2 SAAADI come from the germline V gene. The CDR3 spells CASSESREQAFF. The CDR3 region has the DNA TGCGCCAGCAGTGAGTCTAGGGAACAAGCTTTCTTT.

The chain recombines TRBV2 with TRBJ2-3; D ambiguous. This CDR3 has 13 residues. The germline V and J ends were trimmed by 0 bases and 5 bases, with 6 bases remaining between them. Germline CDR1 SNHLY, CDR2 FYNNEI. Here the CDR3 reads CASSEASGDTQYF. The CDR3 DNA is TGTGCCAGCAGTGAAGCTTCGGGAGATACGCAGTATTTT.

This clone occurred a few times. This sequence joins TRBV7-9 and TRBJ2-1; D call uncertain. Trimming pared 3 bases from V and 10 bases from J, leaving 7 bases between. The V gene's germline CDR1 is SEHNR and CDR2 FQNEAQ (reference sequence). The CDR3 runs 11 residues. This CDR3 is CASSFSPEQFF. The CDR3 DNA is TGTGCCAGCAGCTTTTCGCCAGAGCAGTTCTTC.

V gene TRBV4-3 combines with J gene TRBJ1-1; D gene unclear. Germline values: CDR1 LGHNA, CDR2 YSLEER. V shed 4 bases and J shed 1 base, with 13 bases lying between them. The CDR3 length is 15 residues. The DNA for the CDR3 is TGCGCCAGCAGCCCCGACTGGAGATCGAACACTGAAGCTTTCTTT. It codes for CASSPDWRSNTEAFF.

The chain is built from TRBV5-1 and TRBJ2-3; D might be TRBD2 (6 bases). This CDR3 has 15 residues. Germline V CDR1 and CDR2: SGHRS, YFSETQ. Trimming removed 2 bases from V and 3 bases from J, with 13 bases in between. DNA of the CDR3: TGCGCCAGCAGCTTTATTCCGGGGGTTACAGATACGCAGTATTTT. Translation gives CASSFIPGVTDTQYF.

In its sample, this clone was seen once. The CDR3 here is CASSLTVMVTQYF. The CDR3 nucleotides read TGTGCCAGCAGTCTGACCGTCATGGTTACGCAGTATTTT. This sequence joins TRBV27 and TRBJ2-3; D gene ambiguous. V was cut by 5 bases and J by 8 bases, with 14 bases left in between. Germline CDR1 is MNHEY and CDR2 is SMNVEV (reference sequence). This CDR3 has 13 amino acids.

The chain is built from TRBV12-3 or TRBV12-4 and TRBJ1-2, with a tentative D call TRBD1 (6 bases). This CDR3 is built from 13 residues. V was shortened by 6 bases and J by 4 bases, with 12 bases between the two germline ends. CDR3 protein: CASSQEGVYGYTF. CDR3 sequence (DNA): TGTGCCAGCAGCCAGGAGGGGGTCTATGGCTACACCTTC.

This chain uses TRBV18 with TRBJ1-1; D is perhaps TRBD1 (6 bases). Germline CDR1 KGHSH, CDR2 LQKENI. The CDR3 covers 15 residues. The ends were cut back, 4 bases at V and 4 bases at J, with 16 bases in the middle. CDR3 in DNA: TGTGCCAGCTCACAAAAAACAGGGTCGGGCACTGAAGCTTTCTTT. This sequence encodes CASSQKTGSGTEAFF.

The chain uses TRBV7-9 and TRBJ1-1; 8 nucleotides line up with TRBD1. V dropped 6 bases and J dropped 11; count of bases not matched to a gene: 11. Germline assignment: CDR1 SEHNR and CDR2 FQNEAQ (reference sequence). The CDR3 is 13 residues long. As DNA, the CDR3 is TGTGCCAGCAGACCGACAGGGGATCTTTGGGCTTTCTTT. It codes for CASRPTGDLWAFF.

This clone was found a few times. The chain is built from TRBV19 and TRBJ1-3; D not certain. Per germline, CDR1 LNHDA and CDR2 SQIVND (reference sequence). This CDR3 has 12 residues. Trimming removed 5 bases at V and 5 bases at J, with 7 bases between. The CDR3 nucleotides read TGTGCCAGTAGTCCTAACAGAAACACCATATATTTT. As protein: CASSPNRNTIYF.

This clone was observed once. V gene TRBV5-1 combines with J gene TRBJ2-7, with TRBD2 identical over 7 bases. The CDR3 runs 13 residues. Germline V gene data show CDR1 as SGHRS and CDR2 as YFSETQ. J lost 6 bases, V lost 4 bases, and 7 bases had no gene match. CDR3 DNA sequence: TGCGCCAGCAGCCCTCCGACTAGCACCGAGCAGTACTTC. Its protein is CASSPPTSTEQYF.

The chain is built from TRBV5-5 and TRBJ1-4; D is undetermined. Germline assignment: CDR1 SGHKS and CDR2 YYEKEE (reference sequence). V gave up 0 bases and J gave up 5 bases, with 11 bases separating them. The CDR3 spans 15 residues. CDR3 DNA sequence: TGTGCCAGCAGCTTGGGAAGGGCGTCCAATGAAAAACTGTTTTTT. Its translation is CASSLGRASNEKLFF.

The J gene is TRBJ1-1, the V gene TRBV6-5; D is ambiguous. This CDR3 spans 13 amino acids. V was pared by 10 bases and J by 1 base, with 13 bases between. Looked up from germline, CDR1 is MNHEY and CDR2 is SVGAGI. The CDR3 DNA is TGTGCCACCTCGGGAGGCACGAACACTGAAGCTTTCTTT. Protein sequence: CATSGGTNTEAFF.

The DNA for the CDR3 is TGCGCCAGCAGCCCGGAGTTGCGGTCCCACTCCTACGAGCAGTACTTC. It translates to CASSPELRSHSYEQYF. The chain carries TRBV5-1 and TRBJ2-7; D unclear. This CDR3 has 16 amino acids. The V end was cut by 4 bases, the J end by 0 bases, with 17 bases between. Germline assignment: CDR1 SGHRS and CDR2 YFSETQ. Drawing the rest from reference TRBV5-1 and TRBJ2-7, the complete variable domain is KAGVTQTPRYLIKTRGQQVTLSCSPISGHRSVSWYQQTPGQGLQFLFEYFSETQRNKGNFPGRFSGRQFSNSRSEMNVSTLELGDSALYLCASSPELRSHSYEQYFGPGTRLTVT.

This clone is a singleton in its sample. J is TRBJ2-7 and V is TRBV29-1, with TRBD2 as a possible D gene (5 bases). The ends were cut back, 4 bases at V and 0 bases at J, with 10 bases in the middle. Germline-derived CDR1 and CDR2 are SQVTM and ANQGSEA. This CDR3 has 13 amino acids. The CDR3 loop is CSVGGGGSYEQYF. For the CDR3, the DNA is TGCAGCGTTGGTGGCGGAGGCTCCTACGAGCAGTACTTC.

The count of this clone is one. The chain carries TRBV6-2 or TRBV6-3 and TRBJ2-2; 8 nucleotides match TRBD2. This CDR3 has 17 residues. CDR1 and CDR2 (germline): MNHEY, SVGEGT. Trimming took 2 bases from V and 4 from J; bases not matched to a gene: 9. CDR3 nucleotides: TGTGCCAGCAGTTACCCGCAATCCGGGAGGGGCACCGGGGAGCTGTTTTTT. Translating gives CASSYPQSGRGTGELFF.

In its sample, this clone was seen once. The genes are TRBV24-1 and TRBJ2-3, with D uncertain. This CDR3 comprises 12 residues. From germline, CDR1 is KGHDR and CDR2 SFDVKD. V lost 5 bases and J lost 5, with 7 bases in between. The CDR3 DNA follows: TGTGCCACCAGTGTAGACCTAGATACGCAGTATTTT. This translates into CATSVDLDTQYF.